Detailed here is one T cell receptor (beta chain). The antigen remains undetermined. The data were obtained in a study of T cells after yellow fever vaccination. Study-wide context: For low cell numbers, libraries were made with SMART-Seq v4 Ultra Low Input. General observations from the study: Some clonotypes were seen in both the CD4 and the CD8 compartments. These made up a small share and likely arose from convergent recombination. A faster peak, day 5 versus 15, was reached by the weaker secondary response.

TCRdb redid the calling of the 5' RACE reads with MiXCR, one entry per CDR3 protein. The sample yields 450,000 to 600,000 distinct CDR3 sequences, roughly 14% seen once. V was pared by 5 bases and J by 8 bases, with 11 bases between. The CDR3 runs to 12 residues. The sequencing used PBMCs, collected on the day of the yellow fever booster vaccination. This receptor was taken from a man younger than 45 who received the YFV17D yellow fever vaccine. The chain recombines TRBV12-3 or TRBV12-4 with TRBJ2-3; no definite D call. DNA of the CDR3: TGTGCCAGCAGTCCCGCGGCTGGTACGCAGTATTTT. Translated, it gives CASSPAAGTQYF.